The 20 T cell receptor beta chains in this list originate from one sample, sequenced in a study of regulatory and conventional T cells in RAG deficiency. Blood CD4+ CD25-high CD127-low regulatory T cells supplied the genomic DNA template. The data were produced by immunoSEQ multiplex PCR, yet TCRdb's version contains in-frame clones alone and is incomplete. Of roughly 8,500 clones in the sample, roughly 92% are singletons; the top ten hold more than 1.5%. The same sample was also studied in work on regulatory T cells. That investigation notes: The primer mix had 52 TRBV and 13 TRBJ primers.

Sequenced input: CD127- CD25+ CD4+ Tregs sorted from blood. These receptors all come from a human donor in good health.

The chain employs TRBV2 and TRBJ1-1; the D gene is possibly TRBD1 (6 bases). V gave up 7 bases and J gave up 13 bases, with 19 bases separating them. The germline CDR1 and CDR2 sequences are SNHLY and FYNNEI. The CDR3 sequence is 12 residues long. The CDR3, as DNA: TGTGCCAGCAACAAAGAGGGGGGGGTTGGTTTCTTT. It encodes CASNKEGGVGFF.

This clone was counted only a few times. Written as DNA, the CDR3 is TGTGCCAGCAGTTACCGGGACAGGGGGTACGAGCAGTACTTC. As protein: CASSYRDRGYEQYF. The rearrangement joins TRBV6-6 to TRBJ2-7, with 11 bases that match TRBD1. This CDR3 has 14 amino acids. Trimming at V came to 2 bases and at J to 4 bases, leaving 1 base not matched to a gene. CDR1 MNHNY and CDR2 SVGAGI come from the germline V gene (reference sequence).

CDR3 residues: CASSQQAGHYNEQFF. In nucleotides, the CDR3 is TGTGCCAGCAGCCAACAGGCGGGCCACTACAATGAGCAGTTCTTC. This chain joins TRBV14 and TRBJ2-1; possibly TRBD2 for D (5 bases). In germline, CDR1 is SGHDN, CDR2 FVKESK. This CDR3 spans 15 amino acids. Trimming cost V 2 bases and J 3 bases, with 11 bases left between them.

The rearrangement links TRBV10-3 to TRBJ1-6; D might be TRBD1 (6 bases). In germline, CDR1 is ENHRY, CDR2 SYGVKD. Trimming cost V 10 bases and J 8 bases, with 12 bases left between them. The CDR3 is 12 residues long. CDR3 region: CATTRGDSPLHF. The DNA for the CDR3 is TGTGCCACAACCAGGGGTGATTCACCCCTCCACTTT.

This chain links TRBV5-1 with TRBJ1-5; 8 bases fit TRBD1. Per germline, CDR1 SGHRS and CDR2 YFSETQ. This CDR3 comprises 17 residues. Trimming cost V 2 bases and J 6 bases; bases outside gene matches: 13. The CDR3 DNA sequence: TGCGCCAGCAGCTTAGACCCTATCAGGGGGCAAGGTCAGCCCCAGCATTTT. It translates to CASSLDPIRGQGQPQHF.

The gene calls are TRBV7-2 and TRBJ1-5; perhaps TRBD1 as D (6 bases). Trimming removed 8 bases from V and 0 bases from J, with 11 bases in between. The CDR3 contains 14 residues. The germline V gene encodes CDR1 SGHTA and CDR2 FQGNSA. The CDR3 here is CASRQASSNQPQHF. DNA for the CDR3: TGTGCCAGCCGACAGGCCTCTAGCAATCAGCCCCAGCATTTT. Complete variable domain (other parts from reference TRBV7-2 and TRBJ1-5): GAGVSQSPSNKVTEKGKDVELRCDPISGHTALYWYRQSLGQGLEFLIYFQGNSAPDKSGLPSDRFSAERTGGSVSTLTIQRTQQEDSAVYLCASRQASSNQPQHFGDGTRLSIL.

V and J are TRBV7-8 and TRBJ2-7, with D perhaps matching TRBD2 (5 bases). Germline-derived CDR1 and CDR2 are SGHVS and FQNEAQ. Trimming shortened V by 5 bases and J by 6 bases, and 20 bases separated the two germline ends. The CDR3 covers 15 residues. The CDR3 is CASSGEARSAGEQYF. The CDR3 DNA reads TGTGCCAGCAGCGGAGAGGCACGGTCGGCGGGCGAGCAGTACTTC.

The DNA of the CDR3 is TGTGCCAGCAGCTTGTTCAGGGGCGGTGGCTACACCTTC. It yields the protein CASSLFRGGGYTF. V usage is TRBV5-8 and J usage is TRBJ1-2; D perhaps matches TRBD1 (6 bases). The germline V gene has CDR1 SGHTS and CDR2 YDEGEE. Trimming cost V 1 base and J 7 bases, with 11 bases left between them. The CDR3 loop spans 13 amino acids.

The chain carries TRBV5-4 and TRBJ2-7; a possible D gene is TRBD1 (5 bases). Germline V lookup: CDR1 SGHNT, CDR2 YYREEE (reference sequence). This CDR3 comprises 16 residues. The V end was cut by 2 bases, the J end by 5 bases, with 20 bases between. In DNA, the CDR3 is TGTGCCAGCAGCTTCCCTACTTTTAGGGGCATCGACGAGCAGTACTTC. Translating gives CASSFPTFRGIDEQYF. Supplemented by reference TRBV5-4 and TRBJ2-7, the full variable domain reads ETGVTQSPTHLIKTRGQQVTLRCSSQSGHNTVSWYQQALGQGPQFIFQYYREEENGRGNFPPRFSGLQFPNYSSELNVNALELDDSALYLCASSFPTFRGIDEQYFGPGTRLTVT.

The genes are TRBV14 and TRBJ2-7; TRBD1 agrees at 8 bases. From germline, CDR1 is SGHDN and CDR2 FVKESK. J lost 8 bases, V lost 4 bases, and 13 bases had no gene match. CDR3 length equals 15 residues. For the CDR3, the DNA is TGTGCCAGCAGCCGAGAAATATGGCCAGGGGGCCAGCAGTACTTC. This encodes CASSREIWPGGQQYF. The variable domain in full, with the rest retrieved from reference TRBV14 and TRBJ2-7, is EAGVTQFPSHSVIEKGQTVTLRCDPISGHDNLYWYRRVMGKEIKFLLHFVKESKQDESGMPNNRFLAERTGGTYSTLKVQPAELEDSGVYFCASSREIWPGGQQYFGPGTRLTVT.

The chain joins TRBV5-4 to TRBJ2-3; D unclear. Germline V gene sequence: CDR1 SGHNT, CDR2 YYREEE (reference sequence). V shed 0 bases and J shed 1 base, with 12 bases lying between them. CDR3 length: 16 residues. Here the CDR3 reads CASSLALVSGTDTQYF. CDR3 bases: TGTGCCAGCAGCTTGGCGCTAGTGTCTGGCACAGATACGCAGTATTTT.

The gene calls are TRBV4-1 and TRBJ2-5, with a weak D call TRBD1 (5 bases). Between the trimmed V and J ends, which lost 2 bases and 2 bases, there was a span of 9 bases. Germline V gene data show CDR1 as MGHRA and CDR2 as YSYEKL. This CDR3 spans 14 amino acids. CDR3 amino acids: CASSQPRQQETQYF. CDR3 nucleotides: TGCGCCAGCAGCCAACCTCGACAGCAAGAGACCCAGTACTTC.

This clone was seen just once. The chain combines TRBV7-7 with TRBJ2-1, with 10 bases fitting TRBD2. The CDR3 has 20 residues. Germline loops: CDR1 SSHAT, CDR2 FNYEAQ (reference sequence). With 5 bases clipped from V and 1 base from J, the junction kept 17 bases outside the gene matches. Here the CDR3 reads CASSPYVASGSFASYNEQFF. In DNA form, the CDR3 reads TGTGCCAGCAGCCCGTATGTGGCTAGCGGGAGCTTTGCATCCTACAATGAGCAGTTCTTC.

A few counts support this clone. This chain's CDR3 is CASSIKTGYNSPLHF. The CDR3 region has the DNA TGTGCCAGTAGTATAAAGACAGGGTATAATTCACCCCTCCACTTT. This chain uses TRBV19 with TRBJ1-6; TRBD1 matches 7 bases. Germline trimming cut 2 bases from V and 4 bases from J; bases unmatched to any gene: 2. CDR3 length: 15 amino acids. Germline V lookup: CDR1 LNHDA, CDR2 SQIVND (reference sequence).

V usage is TRBV10-3 and J usage is TRBJ1-2; TRBD1 is a possible D gene (5 bases). Trimming cost V 9 bases and J 2 bases, with 19 bases left between them. CDR3 length equals 15 residues. Germline V lookup: CDR1 ENHRY, CDR2 SYGVKD. CDR3 sequence: CAIGAPSLGNYGYTF. The CDR3 coding sequence is TGTGCCATTGGGGCCCCTTCCCTGGGAAACTATGGCTACACCTTC.

The gene calls are TRBV5-1 and TRBJ1-1; D is possibly TRBD1 (6 bases). V lost 4 bases and J lost 1, with 17 bases in between. CDR1 SGHRS and CDR2 YFSETQ come from the germline V gene. The length of the CDR3 is 16 residues. The CDR3 here is CASSTQQGRTNTEAFF. Written as DNA, the CDR3 is TGCGCCAGCAGCACTCAACAGGGCAGAACGAACACTGAAGCTTTCTTT.

V and J are TRBV6-5 and TRBJ1-5; TRBD1 matches at 7 bases. CDR1 is MNHEY, CDR2 SVGAGI, per germline. This CDR3 spans 14 amino acids. With 2 bases clipped from V and 2 bases from J, the junction kept 0 bases outside the gene matches. CDR3 sequence: CASSYGTGNQPQHF. The CDR3 nucleotides read TGTGCCAGCAGTTACGGGACAGGCAATCAGCCCCAGCATTTT.

This chain connects TRBV5-1 to TRBJ2-7; 7 bases map to TRBD2. With 0 bases clipped from V and 6 bases from J, the junction kept 3 bases outside the gene matches. This CDR3 contains 13 residues. The V gene's germline CDR1 is SGHRS and CDR2 YFSETQ. The CDR3 protein is CASSLGAGSEQYF. The DNA for the CDR3 is TGCGCCAGCAGCTTGGGAGCGGGAAGCGAGCAGTACTTC. Drawing the rest from reference TRBV5-1 and TRBJ2-7, the complete variable domain is KAGVTQTPRYLIKTRGQQVTLSCSPISGHRSVSWYQQTPGQGLQFLFEYFSETQRNKGNFPGRFSGRQFSNSRSEMNVSTLELGDSALYLCASSLGAGSEQYFGPGTRLTVT.

The chain joins TRBV5-1 to TRBJ2-7; TRBD1 matches 8 bases. The junction had 6 bases not matched to a gene; V was cut back by 4 bases and J by 0 bases. This CDR3 has 15 amino acids. Germline lookup yields CDR1 SGHRS and CDR2 YFSETQ. This CDR3 is CASSPRQGSSYEQYF. The CDR3 coding sequence is TGCGCCAGCAGCCCCAGACAGGGGAGCTCCTACGAGCAGTACTTC. The full variable domain, completed using reference TRBV5-1 and TRBJ2-7, is KAGVTQTPRYLIKTRGQQVTLSCSPISGHRSVSWYQQTPGQGLQFLFEYFSETQRNKGNFPGRFSGRQFSNSRSEMNVSTLELGDSALYLCASSPRQGSSYEQYFGPGTRLTVT.

This clone showed up just a few times. V is TRBV27 and J is TRBJ1-4, with D tentatively TRBD1 (6 bases). CDR3 length equals 14 residues. In germline, CDR1 is MNHEY, CDR2 SMNVEV (reference sequence). Trimming took off 5 bases at V and 0 bases at J, with 7 bases between the two ends. CDR3 sequence: CASSRTATNEKLFF. The CDR3 nucleotides read TGTGCCAGCAGTCGGACAGCAACTAATGAAAAACTGTTTTTT. Combining the CDR3 with reference TRBV27 and TRBJ1-4 gives the whole variable domain EAQVTQNPRYLITVTGKKLTVTCSQNMNHEYMSWYRQDPGLGLRQIYYSMNVEVTDKGDVPEGYKVSRKEKRNFPLILESPSPNQTSLYFCASSRTATNEKLFFGSGTQLSVL.